The clone carrying this T cell receptor beta chain was observed a single time. The target antigen is unknown. 5'RACE template switching produced TCR cDNA carrying a universal primer site and UMIs. Each CDR3 protein is one row after TCRdb ran MiXCR on the 5' RACE reads. The repertoire consists of around 590,000 distinct CDR3 sequences, with 12% occurring once and the leading ten covering around 14%. The CDR3 runs to 17 residues. Germline trimming cut 5 bases from V and 1 base from J; bases unmatched to any gene: 8. The data belong to a study of T cells after yellow fever vaccination. Regarding the study as a whole: Sorted repertoires could include abundant contaminating clonotypes from bulk cells. Clonotypes appearing in both CD4 and CD8 compartments existed, and their share was small. Reappearing after the booster were most of the clones from primary vaccination (96% CD4, about 87% CD8).

The chain recombines TRBV12-3 or TRBV12-4 with TRBJ2-1, with 10 bases matching TRBD2. Sequencing was performed on PBMCs, taken on the day of the yellow fever booster vaccination. This clonotype originated in a man younger than 45 who received the YFV17D yellow fever vaccine. The CDR3: CASSTGASGRSYNEQFF. CDR3 sequence (DNA): TGTGCCAGCAGTACGGGGGCTAGCGGGAGATCCTACAATGAGCAGTTCTTC.